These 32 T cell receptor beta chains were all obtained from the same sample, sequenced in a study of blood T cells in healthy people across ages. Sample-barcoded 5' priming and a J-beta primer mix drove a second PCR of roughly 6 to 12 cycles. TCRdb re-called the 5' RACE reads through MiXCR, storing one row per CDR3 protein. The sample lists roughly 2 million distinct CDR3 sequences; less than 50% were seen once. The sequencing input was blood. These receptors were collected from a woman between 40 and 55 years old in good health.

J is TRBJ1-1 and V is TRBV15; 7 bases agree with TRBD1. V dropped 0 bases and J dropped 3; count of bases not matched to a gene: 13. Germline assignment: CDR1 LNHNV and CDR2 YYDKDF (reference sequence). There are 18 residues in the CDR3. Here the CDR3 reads CATSRDRGQTKRDTEAFF. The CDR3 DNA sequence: TGTGCCACCAGCAGAGATAGGGGGCAAACAAAGAGGGACACTGAAGCTTTCTTT.

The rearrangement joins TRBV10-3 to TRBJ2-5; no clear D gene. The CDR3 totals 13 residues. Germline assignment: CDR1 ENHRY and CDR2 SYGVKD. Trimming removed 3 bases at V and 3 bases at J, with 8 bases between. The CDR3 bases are TGTGCCATCAGTGAAAACTTCGAAGAGACCCAGTACTTC. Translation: CAISENFEETQYF.

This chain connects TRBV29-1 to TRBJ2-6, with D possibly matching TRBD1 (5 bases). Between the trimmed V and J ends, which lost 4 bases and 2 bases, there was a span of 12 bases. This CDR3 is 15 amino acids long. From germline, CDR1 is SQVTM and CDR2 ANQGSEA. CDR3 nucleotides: TGCAGCGTTGCCTCGGCAGGGACTGGGGCCAACGTCCTGACTTTC. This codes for CSVASAGTGANVLTF.

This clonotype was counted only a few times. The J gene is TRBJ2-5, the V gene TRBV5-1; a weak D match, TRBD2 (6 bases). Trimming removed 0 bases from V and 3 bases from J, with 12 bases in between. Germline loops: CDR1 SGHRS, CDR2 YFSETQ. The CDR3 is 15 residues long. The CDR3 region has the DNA TGCGCCAGCAGCTTGGTCTCGCGGGGTGAAGAGACCCAGTACTTC. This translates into CASSLVSRGEETQYF. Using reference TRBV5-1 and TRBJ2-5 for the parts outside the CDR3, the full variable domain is KAGVTQTPRYLIKTRGQQVTLSCSPISGHRSVSWYQQTPGQGLQFLFEYFSETQRNKGNFPGRFSGRQFSNSRSEMNVSTLELGDSALYLCASSLVSRGEETQYFGPGTRLLVL.

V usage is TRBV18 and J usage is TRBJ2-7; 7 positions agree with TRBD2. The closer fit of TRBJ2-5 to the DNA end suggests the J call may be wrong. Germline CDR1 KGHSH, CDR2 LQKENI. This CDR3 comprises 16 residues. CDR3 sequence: CASSGAGTNAVKTQYF. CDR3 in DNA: TGTGCCAGCTCAGGCGCCGGGACTAATGCTGTGAAGACCCAGTACTTC.

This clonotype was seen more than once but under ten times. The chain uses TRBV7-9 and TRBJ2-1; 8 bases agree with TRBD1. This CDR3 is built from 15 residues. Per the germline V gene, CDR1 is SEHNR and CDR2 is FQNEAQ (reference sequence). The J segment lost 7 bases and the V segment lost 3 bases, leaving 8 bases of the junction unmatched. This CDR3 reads CASSLNRGNRNEQFF. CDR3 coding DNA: TGTGCCAGCAGCTTGAACAGGGGGAATAGGAATGAGCAGTTCTTC.

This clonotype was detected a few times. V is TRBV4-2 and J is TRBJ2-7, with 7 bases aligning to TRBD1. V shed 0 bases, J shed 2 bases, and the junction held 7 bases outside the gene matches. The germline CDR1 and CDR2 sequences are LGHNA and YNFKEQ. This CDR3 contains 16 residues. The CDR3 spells CASSQDWTGEPYEQYF. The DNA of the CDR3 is TGTGCCAGCAGCCAAGATTGGACAGGTGAACCCTACGAGCAGTACTTC.

CDR3 protein: CASSYSLGISGNTIYF. The CDR3 nucleotides are TGTGCCAGCAGTTACTCGCTAGGGATCTCTGGAAACACCATATATTTT. This chain uses TRBV6-5 with TRBJ1-3; D gene unclear. V dropped 0 bases and J dropped 0 bases, with 9 bases sitting between them. CDR1 and CDR2 (germline): MNHEY, SVGAGI. The CDR3 sequence is 16 residues long.

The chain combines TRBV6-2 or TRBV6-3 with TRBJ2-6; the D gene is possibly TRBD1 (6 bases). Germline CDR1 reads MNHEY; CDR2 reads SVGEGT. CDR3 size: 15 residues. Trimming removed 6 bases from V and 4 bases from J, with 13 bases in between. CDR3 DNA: TGTGCCAGCAGAATGACAGGTCAGGGGGCCAACGTCCTGACTTTC. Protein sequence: CASRMTGQGANVLTF.

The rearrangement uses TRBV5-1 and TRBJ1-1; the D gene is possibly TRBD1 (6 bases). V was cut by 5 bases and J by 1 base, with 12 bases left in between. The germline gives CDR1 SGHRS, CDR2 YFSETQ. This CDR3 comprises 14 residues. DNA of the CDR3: TGCGCCAGCAGGGGTCACAGGGCGAACACTGAAGCTTTCTTT. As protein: CASRGHRANTEAFF.

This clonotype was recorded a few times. The CDR3 spells CSARMGSGGWWFF. CDR3 nucleotide sequence: TGCAGTGCTAGGATGGGAAGCGGGGGGTGGTGGTTCTTC. The chain joins TRBV20-1 to TRBJ2-1; 9 positions agree with TRBD2. The CDR3 consists of 13 residues. CDR1 and CDR2 (germline): DFQATT, SNEGSKA (reference sequence). The trim removed 3 bases at V and 15 bases at J, leaving 12 bases unmatched.

The CDR3 spells CASSSKTYEQYF. CDR3 sequence (DNA): TGTGCCAGCAGCTCAAAAACCTACGAGCAGTACTTC. V and J are TRBV7-9 and TRBJ2-7; D unresolved. The CDR3 has 12 amino acids. V was trimmed by 4 bases and J by 2 bases, leaving 6 bases between them. Germline V gene data show CDR1 as SEHNR and CDR2 as FQNEAQ (reference sequence).

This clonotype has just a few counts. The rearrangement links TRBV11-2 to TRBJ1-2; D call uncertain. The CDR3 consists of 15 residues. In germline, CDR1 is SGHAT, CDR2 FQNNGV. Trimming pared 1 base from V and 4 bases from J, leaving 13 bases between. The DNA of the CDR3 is TGTGCCAGCAGCTTAGCTCTCCGAGCAAGCTATGGCTACACCTTC. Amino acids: CASSLALRASYGYTF.

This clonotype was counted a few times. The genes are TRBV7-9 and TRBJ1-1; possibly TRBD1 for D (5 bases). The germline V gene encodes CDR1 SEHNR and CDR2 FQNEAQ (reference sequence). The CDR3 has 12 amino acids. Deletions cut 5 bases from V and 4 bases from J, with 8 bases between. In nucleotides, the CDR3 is TGTGCCAGCAGCCTCAGGGTCACTGAAGCTTTCTTT. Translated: CASSLRVTEAFF.

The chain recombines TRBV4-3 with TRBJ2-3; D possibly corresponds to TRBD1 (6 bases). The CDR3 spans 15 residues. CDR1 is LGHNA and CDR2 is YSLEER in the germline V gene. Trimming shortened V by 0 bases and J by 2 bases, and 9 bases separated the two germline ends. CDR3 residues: CASSQDTGTTDTQYF. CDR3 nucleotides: TGCGCCAGCAGCCAAGATACAGGGACCACAGATACGCAGTATTTT.

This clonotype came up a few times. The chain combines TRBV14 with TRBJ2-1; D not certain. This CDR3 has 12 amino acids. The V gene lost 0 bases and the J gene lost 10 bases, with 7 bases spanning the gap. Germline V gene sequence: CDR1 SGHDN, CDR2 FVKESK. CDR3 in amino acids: CASSQDIGEQFF. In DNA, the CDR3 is TGTGCCAGCAGCCAAGATATTGGGGAGCAGTTCTTC.

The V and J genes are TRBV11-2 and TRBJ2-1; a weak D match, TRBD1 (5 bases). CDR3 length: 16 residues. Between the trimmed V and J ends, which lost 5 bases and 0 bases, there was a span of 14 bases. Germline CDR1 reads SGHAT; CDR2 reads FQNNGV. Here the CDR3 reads CASSPQGVLSYNEQFF. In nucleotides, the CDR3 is TGTGCCAGCAGCCCGCAAGGGGTGCTCTCCTACAATGAGCAGTTCTTC. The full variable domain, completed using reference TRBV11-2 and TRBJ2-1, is EAGVAQSPRYKIIEKRQSVAFWCNPISGHATLYWYQQILGQGPKLLIQFQNNGVVDDSQLPKDRFSAERLKGVDSTLKIQPAKLEDSAVYLCASSPQGVLSYNEQFFGPGTRLTVL.

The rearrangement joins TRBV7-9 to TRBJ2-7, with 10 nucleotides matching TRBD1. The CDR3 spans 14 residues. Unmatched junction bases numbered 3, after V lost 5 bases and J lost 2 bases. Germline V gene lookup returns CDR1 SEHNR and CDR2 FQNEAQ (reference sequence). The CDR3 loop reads CASSKDRGAYEQYF. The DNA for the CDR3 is TGTGCCAGCAGCAAGGACAGGGGGGCCTACGAGCAGTACTTC.

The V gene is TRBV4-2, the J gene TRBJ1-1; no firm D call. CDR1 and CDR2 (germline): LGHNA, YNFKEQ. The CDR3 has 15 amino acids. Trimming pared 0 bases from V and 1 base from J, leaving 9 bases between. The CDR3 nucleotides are TGTGCCAGCAGCCAAGAGATGGGCAGGAACACTGAAGCTTTCTTT. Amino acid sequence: CASSQEMGRNTEAFF.

The CDR3 coding sequence is TGTGCCAGCAGCCCCCGAGGTGCCCAGCCCCAGCATTTT. Its translation is CASSPRGAQPQHF. This chain connects TRBV11-2 to TRBJ1-5; D remains ambiguous. The CDR3 covers 13 residues. The V end lost 5 bases, the J end lost 7 bases, and 12 bases lay between the germline ends. CDR1 is SGHAT and CDR2 is FQNNGV in the germline V gene.

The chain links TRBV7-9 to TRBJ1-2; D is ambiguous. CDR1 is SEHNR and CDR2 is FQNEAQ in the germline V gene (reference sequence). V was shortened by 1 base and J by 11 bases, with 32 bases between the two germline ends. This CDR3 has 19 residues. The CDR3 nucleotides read TGTGCCAGCAGCTTAGTTTTGGGGAGTAGCCCTCCTCGGTCGGACGGTTACACCTTC. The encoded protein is CASSLVLGSSPPRSDGYTF. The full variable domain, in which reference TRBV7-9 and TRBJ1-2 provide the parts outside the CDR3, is DTGVSQNPRHKITKRGQNVTFRCDPISEHNRLYWYRQTLGQGPEFLTYFQNEAQLEKSRLLSDRFSAERPKGSFSTLEIQRTEQGDSAMYLCASSLVLGSSPPRSDGYTFGSGTRLTVV.

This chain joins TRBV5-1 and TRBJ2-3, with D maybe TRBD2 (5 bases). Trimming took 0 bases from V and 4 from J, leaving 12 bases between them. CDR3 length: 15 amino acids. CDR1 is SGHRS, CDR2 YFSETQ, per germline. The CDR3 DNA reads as TGCGCCAGCAGCTTGGACGGGGTGAGTGCAGATACGCAGTATTTT. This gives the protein CASSLDGVSADTQYF.

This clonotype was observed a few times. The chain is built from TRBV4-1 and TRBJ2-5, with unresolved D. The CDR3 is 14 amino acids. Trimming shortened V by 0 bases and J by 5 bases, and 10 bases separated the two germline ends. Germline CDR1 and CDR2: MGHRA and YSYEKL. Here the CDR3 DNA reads TGCGCCAGCAGCCAAGATCAGCAGATGGAGACCCAGTACTTC. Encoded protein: CASSQDQQMETQYF.

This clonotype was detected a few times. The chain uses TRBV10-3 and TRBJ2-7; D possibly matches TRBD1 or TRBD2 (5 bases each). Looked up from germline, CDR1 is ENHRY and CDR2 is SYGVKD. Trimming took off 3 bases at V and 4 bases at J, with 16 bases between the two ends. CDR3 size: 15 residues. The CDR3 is CAISDPGRSGYEQYF. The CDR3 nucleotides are TGTGCCATCAGTGACCCGGGACGTAGTGGGTACGAGCAGTACTTC.

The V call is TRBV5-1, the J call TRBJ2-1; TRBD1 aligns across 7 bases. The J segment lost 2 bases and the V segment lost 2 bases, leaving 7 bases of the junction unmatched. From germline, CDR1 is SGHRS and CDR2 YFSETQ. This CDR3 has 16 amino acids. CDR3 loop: CASSFLDRKAYNEQFF. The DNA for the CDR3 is TGCGCCAGCAGCTTTCTGGACAGGAAAGCCTACAATGAGCAGTTCTTC.

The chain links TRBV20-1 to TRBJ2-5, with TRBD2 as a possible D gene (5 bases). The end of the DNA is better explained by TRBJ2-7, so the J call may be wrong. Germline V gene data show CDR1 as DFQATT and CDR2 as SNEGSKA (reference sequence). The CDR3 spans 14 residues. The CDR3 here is CSARDSRTYYEQYF. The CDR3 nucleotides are TGCAGTGCTAGAGATAGCCGGACTTATTACGAGCAGTACTTC.

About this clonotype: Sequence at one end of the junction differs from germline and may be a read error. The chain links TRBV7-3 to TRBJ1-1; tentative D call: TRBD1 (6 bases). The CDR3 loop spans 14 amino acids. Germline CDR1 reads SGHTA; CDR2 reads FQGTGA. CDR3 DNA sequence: TGTGCCTGCAGCCAACAGGGAGGGAACACTGAAGCTTTCTTT. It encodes CACSQQGGNTEAFF. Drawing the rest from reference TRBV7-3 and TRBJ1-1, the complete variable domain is GAGVSQTPSNKVTEKGKYVELRCDPISGHTALYWYRQSLGQGPEFLIYFQGTGAADDSGLPNDRFFAVRPEGSVSTLKIQRTERGDSAVYLCACSQQGGNTEAFFGQGTRLTVV.

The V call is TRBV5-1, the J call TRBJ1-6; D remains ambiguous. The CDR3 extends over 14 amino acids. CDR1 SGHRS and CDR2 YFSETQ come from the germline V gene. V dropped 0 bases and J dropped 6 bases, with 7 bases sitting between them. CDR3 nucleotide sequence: TGCGCCAGCAGCTTGGAACTCATTAATTCACCCCTCCACTTT. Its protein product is CASSLELINSPLHF.

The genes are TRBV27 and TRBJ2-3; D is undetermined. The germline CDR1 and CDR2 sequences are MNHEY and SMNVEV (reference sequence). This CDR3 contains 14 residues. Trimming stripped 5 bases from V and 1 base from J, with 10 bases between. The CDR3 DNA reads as TGTGCCAGCAGTCGAACGCTAGGCACAGATACGCAGTATTTT. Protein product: CASSRTLGTDTQYF.

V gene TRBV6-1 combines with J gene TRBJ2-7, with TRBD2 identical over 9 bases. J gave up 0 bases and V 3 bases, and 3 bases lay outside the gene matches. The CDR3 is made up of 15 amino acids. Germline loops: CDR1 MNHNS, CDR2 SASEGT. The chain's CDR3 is CASSDSSGASYEQYF. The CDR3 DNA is TGTGCCAGCAGTGACTCTAGCGGGGCCTCCTACGAGCAGTACTTC.

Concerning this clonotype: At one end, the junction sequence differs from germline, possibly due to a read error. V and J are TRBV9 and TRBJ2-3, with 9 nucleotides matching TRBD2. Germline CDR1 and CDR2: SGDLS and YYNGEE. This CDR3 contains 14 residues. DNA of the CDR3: TGTGCCGGCAGCGGCGGGGGGGCCGCAGATACGCAGTATTTT. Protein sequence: CAGSGGGAADTQYF.

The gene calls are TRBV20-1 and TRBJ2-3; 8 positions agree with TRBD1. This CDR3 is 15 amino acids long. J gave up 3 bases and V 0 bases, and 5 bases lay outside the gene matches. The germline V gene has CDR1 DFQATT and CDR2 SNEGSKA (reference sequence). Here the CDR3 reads CSARDEDRATDTQYF. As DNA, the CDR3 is TGCAGTGCTAGAGATGAGGACAGGGCGACAGATACGCAGTATTTT.